The rows below give T cell receptor beta chains drawn from one sample of a study of molecular identifiers for immune sequencing clone quantification. TCRdb independently ran MiXCR on the PCR reads; one entry per CDR3 protein. The table records 50,000 to 75,000 distinct CDR3 sequences, 15% to 20% of them present only once. Sample: naive CD8+ T cells from blood, with Jurkat cell RNA spiked in. The source of these receptors is a human donor in good health. Some libraries in this study had Jurkat cell RNA spiked in. CDR3s include the opening cysteine and the closing phenylalanine or tryptophan. The order of the fields is clone size, V gene, D gene, J gene, CDR3 DNA, CDR3 protein. A D gene is named only where the DNA matches it firmly. Size tells how often a clone was seen (once, few, many) or the class of an expanded clone, and some rows leave it out.

many,TRBV27,.,TRBJ2-1,TGTGCCAGCAGTACAGGGAGCGGGACCTACAATGAGCAGTTCTTC,CASSTGSGTYNEQFF
.,TRBV7-9,.,TRBJ1-1,TGTGCCAGCGGCCTGCTGAACACTGAAGCTTTCTTT,CASGLLNTEAFF
.,TRBV27,.,TRBJ1-5,TGTGCCAGCAGCTCTCTTGTGAGCAATCAGCCCCAGCATTTT,CASSSLVSNQPQHF
many,TRBV28,.,TRBJ1-1,TGTGCCAGCAGTTTCCCAGGGTCGTACACTGAAGCTTTCTTT,CASSFPGSYTEAFF
many,TRBV7-2,.,TRBJ1-3,TGTGCCAGCAGCCCACTAGGGGACACCATATATTTT,CASSPLGDTIYF
many,TRBV20-1,.,TRBJ1-5,TGCAGTGCTCTCCAACCAGGGCTGCCCCAGCATTTT,CSALQPGLPQHF
.,TRBV24-1,.,TRBJ2-3,TGTGCCACCGAGGGCAGGAACACAGATACGCAGTATTTT,CATEGRNTDTQYF
.,TRBV12-3/TRBV12-4,TRBD1,TRBJ2-1,TGTGCCAGCAGCCCGACAGGGGACCCCTACAATGAGCAGTTCTTC,CASSPTGDPYNEQFF
many,TRBV27,.,TRBJ2-5,TGTGCCAGCAGTTTAGCGGTCGGGGGCGAAGAGACCCAGTACTTC,CASSLAVGGEETQYF
many,TRBV18,.,TRBJ1-5,TGTGCCAGCTCACCACTCGAGGTTTCGAGAGATCAGCCCCAGCATTTT,CASSPLEVSRDQPQHF
many,TRBV29-1,.,TRBJ2-7,TGCAGCGTGGCGGACAGCTACGAGCAGTACTTC,CSVADSYEQYF
.,TRBV30,TRBD1,TRBJ1-1,TGTGCCTGGAGTGTAAACCCGACAGGGAGCACTGAAGCTTTCTTT,CAWSVNPTGSTEAFF
once,TRBV7-9,.,TRBJ2-1,TGTGCCAGCAGCTCCTTGGGACGGGCCGTAGTCTCCTACAATGAGCAGTTCTTC,CASSSLGRAVVSYNEQFF
many,TRBV11-3,TRBD1,TRBJ2-1,TGTGCCAGCAGCATCGACAGGGGCAAGCCCAATGAGCAGTTCTTC,CASSIDRGKPNEQFF
.,TRBV4-1,.,TRBJ2-7,TGCGCCAGCAGCCAAGATTTCGCCACTTACGAGCAGTACTTC,CASSQDFATYEQYF
.,TRBV4-1,TRBD2,TRBJ2-1,TGCGCCAGCAGCCTAAGAGGCGGGACTAGCGTATACAATGAGCAGTTCTTC,CASSLRGGTSVYNEQFF